This note documents a single T cell receptor beta chain sequence. The J segment lost 0 bases and the V segment lost 3 bases, leaving 5 bases of the junction unmatched. The CDR3 is 15 residues long. Per germline, CDR1 SGHNT and CDR2 YYREEE (reference sequence). The data belong to a study of glioma-infiltrating T cells after dendritic cell vaccination. The protocol was immunoSEQ multiplex PCR, while the TCRdb copy is restricted to in-frame clones and leaves out a portion. This sample has under 70,000 clones, with roughly 80% found just once. This receptor was identified in a human donor with glioblastoma. The specimen comprised blood, sampled before dendritic cell vaccination. The V call is TRBV5-4, the J call TRBJ1-2, with 7 bases identical to TRBD1. CDR3 region: CASSYGQDANYGYTF. In DNA, the CDR3 is TGTGCCAGCAGCTATGGACAGGACGCTAACTATGGCTACACCTTC.